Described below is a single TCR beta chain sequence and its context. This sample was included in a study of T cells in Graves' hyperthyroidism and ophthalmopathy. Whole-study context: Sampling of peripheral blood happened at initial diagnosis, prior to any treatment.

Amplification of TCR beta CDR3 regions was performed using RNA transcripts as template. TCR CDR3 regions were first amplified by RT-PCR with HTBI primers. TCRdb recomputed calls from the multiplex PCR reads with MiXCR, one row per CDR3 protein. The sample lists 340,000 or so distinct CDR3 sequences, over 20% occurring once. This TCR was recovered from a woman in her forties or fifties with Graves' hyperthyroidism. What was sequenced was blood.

For the CDR3, the DNA is TGTGCCAGCAGCCAAGTCAGTCCTAACTATGGCTACACCTTC. It yields the protein CASSQVSPNYGYTF. This chain uses TRBV16 with TRBJ1-2; D is ambiguous. The CDR3 contains 14 residues. Deletions cut 2 bases from V and 0 bases from J, with 7 bases between. Germline CDR1 reads KGHSY; CDR2 reads FQNENV.